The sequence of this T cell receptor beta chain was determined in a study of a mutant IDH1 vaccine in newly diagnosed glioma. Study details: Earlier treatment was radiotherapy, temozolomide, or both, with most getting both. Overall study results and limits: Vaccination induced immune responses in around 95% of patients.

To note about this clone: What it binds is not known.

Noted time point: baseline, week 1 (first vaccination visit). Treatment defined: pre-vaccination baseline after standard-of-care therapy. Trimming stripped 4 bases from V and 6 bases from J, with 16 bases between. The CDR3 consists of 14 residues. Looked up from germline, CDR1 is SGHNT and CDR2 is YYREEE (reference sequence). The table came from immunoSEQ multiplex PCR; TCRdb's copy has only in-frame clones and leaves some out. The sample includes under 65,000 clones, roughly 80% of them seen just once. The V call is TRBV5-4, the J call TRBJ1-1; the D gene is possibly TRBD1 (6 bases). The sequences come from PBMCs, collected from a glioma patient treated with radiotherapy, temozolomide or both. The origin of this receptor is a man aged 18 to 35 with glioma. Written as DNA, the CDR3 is TGTGCCAGCAGCCTTCGGACAGCCAGCTCTGAAGCTTTCTTT. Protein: CASSLRTASSEAFF.